Presented here are 2 T cell receptor beta chains from one specimen sequenced in a study of beta chain features in type 1 diabetes. Since all of the isolated RNA was reverse transcribed, expressed TCRB transcripts were what got sequenced. Clones were read by immunoSEQ multiplex PCR, and TCRdb kept only the in-frame ones, dropping some. Counted here are 900,000 or so clones, about 17% occurring once; the ten biggest clones make up 0.02% to 0.025%. Sample: naive CD4+ T cells from blood. These receptors all stem from a woman under 30 in good health.

This clone was seen a few times. Likely a read error: the CDR3 ends without its conserved phenylalanine or tryptophan. The limits of the CDR3 on the DNA are not certain, so only TCRdb's listed CDR3 is given. The chain uses TRBV7-9 and TRBJ2-4. The CDR3 totals 8 residues, both ends included. Germline loops: CDR1 SEHNR, CDR2 FQNEAQ (reference sequence). The CDR3 sequence is CASSLAYV.

This clone has a handful of counts. V is TRBV4-2 and J is TRBJ2-1; D might be TRBD2 (6 bases). Germline-derived CDR1 and CDR2 are LGHNA and YNFKEQ. This CDR3 is built from 16 residues. Trimming removed 0 bases from V and 0 bases from J, with 9 bases in between. Here the CDR3 reads CASSQEGLSSYNEQFF. In DNA form, the CDR3 reads TGTGCCAGCAGCCAAGAGGGACTGAGCTCCTACAATGAGCAGTTCTTC.